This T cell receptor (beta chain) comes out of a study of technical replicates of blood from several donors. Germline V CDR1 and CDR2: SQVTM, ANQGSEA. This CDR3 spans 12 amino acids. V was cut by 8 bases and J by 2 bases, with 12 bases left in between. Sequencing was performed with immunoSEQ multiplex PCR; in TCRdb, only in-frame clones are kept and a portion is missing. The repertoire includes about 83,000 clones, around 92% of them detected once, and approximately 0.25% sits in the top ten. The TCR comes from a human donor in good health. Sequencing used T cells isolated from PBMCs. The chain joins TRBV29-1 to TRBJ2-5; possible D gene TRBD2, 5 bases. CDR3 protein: CSSLGYQETQYF. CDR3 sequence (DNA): TGCAGCTCACTAGGTTATCAAGAGACCCAGTACTTC.